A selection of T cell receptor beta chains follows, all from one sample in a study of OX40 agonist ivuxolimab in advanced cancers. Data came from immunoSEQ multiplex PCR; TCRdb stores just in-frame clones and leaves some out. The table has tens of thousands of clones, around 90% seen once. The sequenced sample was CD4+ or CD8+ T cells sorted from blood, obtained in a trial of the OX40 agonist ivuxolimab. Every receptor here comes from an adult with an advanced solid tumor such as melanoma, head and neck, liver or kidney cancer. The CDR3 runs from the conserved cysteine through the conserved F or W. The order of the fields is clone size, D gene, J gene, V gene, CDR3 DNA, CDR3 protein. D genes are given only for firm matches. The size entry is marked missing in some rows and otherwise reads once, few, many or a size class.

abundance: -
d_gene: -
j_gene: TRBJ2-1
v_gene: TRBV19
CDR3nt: TGTGCCAGTAGGGATAACTATGAGCAGTTCTTC
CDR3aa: CASRDNYEQFF

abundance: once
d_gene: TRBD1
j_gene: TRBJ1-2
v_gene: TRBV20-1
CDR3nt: TGCAGTGCCCAAGAGGGGGCCGGCTACACCTTC
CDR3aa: CSAQEGAGYTF

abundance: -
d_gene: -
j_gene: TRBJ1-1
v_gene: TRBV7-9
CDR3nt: TGTGCCAGCAGAGAACAGAACACTGAAGCTTTCTTT
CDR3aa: CASREQNTEAFF

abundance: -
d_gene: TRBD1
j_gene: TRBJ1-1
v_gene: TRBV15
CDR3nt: TGTGCCACCAGCCGGGACAGCACGATGAACACTGAAGCTTTCTTT
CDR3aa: CATSRDSTMNTEAFF

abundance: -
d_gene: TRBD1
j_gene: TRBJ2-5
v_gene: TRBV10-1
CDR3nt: TGCGCCAGCAGTGAGTCGACAGGGGCGGGGGAGACCCAGTACTTC
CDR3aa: CASSESTGAGETQYF

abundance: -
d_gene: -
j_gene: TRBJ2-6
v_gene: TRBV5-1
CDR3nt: TGCGCCAGCAGCTTCTCAGGGGAGGTCCTGACTTTC
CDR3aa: CASSFSGEVLTF

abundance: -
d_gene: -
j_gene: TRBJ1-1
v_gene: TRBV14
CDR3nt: TGTGCCAGCAGCCGAAACTTGCAGGGACTGGCTTTCTTT
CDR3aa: CASSRNLQGLAFF

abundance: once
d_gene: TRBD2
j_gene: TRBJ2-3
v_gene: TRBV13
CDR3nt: TGTGCCAGCAGCTTTAGCGGGGGCACAGATACGCAGTATTTT
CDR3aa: CASSFSGGTDTQYF

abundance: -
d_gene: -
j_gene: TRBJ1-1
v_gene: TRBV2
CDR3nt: TGTGCAAGCGTCCCCCTCGGGGTGAACACTGAAGCTTTCTTT
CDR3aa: CASVPLGVNTEAFF

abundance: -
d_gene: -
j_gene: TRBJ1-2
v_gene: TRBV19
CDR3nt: TGTGCCAGTACCCAAGGGGGGTTTAACTATGGCTACACCTTC
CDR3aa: CASTQGGFNYGYTF

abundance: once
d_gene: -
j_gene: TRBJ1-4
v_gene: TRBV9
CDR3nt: TGTGCCAGCAGCACAAGGGCTGCAACTAATGAAAAACTGTTTTTT
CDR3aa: CASSTRAATNEKLFF

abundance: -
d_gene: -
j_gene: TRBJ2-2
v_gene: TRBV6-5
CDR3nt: TGTGCCAGCAGTTACTCTTTCGGGCGGGACACCGGGGAGCTGTTTTTT
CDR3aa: CASSYSFGRDTGELFF

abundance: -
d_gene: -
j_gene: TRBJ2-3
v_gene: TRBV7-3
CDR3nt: TGTGCCAGCAGCCCCAACATGGGCGGGGCGGGAGATACGCAGTATTTT
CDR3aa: CASSPNMGGAGDTQYF

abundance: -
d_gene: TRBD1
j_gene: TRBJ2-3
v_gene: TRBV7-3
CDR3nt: TGTGCCAGCAGCCCTGGACAGGGCACAGATACGCAGTATTTT
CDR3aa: CASSPGQGTDTQYF

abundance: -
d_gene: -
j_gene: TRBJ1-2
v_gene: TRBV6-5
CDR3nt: TGTGCCAGCAGTTCCCCCAGTCAGGGGCGCATGGTTGGCTACACCTTC
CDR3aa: CASSSPSQGRMVGYTF

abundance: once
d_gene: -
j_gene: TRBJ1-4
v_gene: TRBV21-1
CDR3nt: TGTGCCAGCAGCAAAGTAGGTGGCCGGCAAGCAACTAATGAAAAACTGTTTTTT
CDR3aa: CASSKVGGRQATNEKLFF

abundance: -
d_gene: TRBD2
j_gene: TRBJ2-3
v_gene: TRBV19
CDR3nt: TGTGCCAGTGGCTTCGGCGGGGGGCGGGGGCCCCATTCCGATACGCAGTATTTT
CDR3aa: CASGFGGGRGPHSDTQYF

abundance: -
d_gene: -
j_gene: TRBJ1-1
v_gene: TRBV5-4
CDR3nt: TGTGCCAGCAGCTTGGCAGCAGGGATTTTTTCTGAAGCTTTCTTT
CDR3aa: CASSLAAGIFSEAFF

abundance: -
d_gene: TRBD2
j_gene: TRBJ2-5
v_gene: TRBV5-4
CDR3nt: TGTGCCAGCAGCGGCGGGGGAGTCCAAGAGACCCAGTACTTC
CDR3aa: CASSGGGVQETQYF

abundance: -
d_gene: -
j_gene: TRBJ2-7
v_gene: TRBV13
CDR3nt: TGTGCCAGCAGCTGGAAGGGGGGCCGGTACGAGCAGTACTTC
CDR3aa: CASSWKGGRYEQYF

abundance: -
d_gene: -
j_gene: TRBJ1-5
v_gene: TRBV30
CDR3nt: TGTGCCTGGAGTGATAGGACACTGGATTCTCAGCCCCAGCATTTT
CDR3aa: CAWSDRTLDSQPQHF

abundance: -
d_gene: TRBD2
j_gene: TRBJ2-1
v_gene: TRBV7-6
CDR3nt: TGTGCCAGCAGCTTCCGGGAGGGCTACAATGAGCAGTTCTTC
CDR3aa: CASSFREGYNEQFF

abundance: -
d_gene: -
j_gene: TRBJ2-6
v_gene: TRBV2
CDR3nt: TGTGCCAGCAGTGAACCTAACTCCGACTTTCTTGGGGCCAACGTCCTGACTTTC
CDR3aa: CASSEPNSDFLGANVLTF

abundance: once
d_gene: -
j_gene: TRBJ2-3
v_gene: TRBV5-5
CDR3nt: TGTGCCAGCAGCTTGACAGCGCCCACAGATACGCAGTATTTT
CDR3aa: CASSLTAPTDTQYF

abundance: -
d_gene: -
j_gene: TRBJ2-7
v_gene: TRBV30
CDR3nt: TGTGCCTGGAGTAATACGGGGTACGAGCAGTACTTC
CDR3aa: CAWSNTGYEQYF

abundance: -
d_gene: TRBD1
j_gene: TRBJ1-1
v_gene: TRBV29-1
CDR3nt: TGCAGCGTTGAGGGGACAGGGAACACTGAAGCTTTCTTT
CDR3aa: CSVEGTGNTEAFF

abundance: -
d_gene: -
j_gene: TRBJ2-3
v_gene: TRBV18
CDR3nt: TGTGCCAGCTCGGTAGGGAGCACAGATACGCAGTATTTT
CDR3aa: CASSVGSTDTQYF

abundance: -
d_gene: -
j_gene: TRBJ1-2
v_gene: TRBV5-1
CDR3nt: TGCGCCAGCAGCTTGGCCCCGGGGGACTATGGCTACACCTTC
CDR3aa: CASSLAPGDYGYTF

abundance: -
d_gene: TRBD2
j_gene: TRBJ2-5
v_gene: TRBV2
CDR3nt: TGTGCCAGCAGCGAGGGAGGGGCATACCAAGAGACCCAGTACTTC
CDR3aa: CASSEGGAYQETQYF

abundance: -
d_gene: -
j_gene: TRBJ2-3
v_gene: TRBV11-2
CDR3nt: TGTGCCAGCAGCTTAGATCGGACTCCAGATACGCAGTATTTT
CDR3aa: CASSLDRTPDTQYF

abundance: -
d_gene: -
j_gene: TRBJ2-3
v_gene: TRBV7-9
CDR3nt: TGTGCCAGCAGCTTAGATCTAGGGGATACGCAGTATTTT
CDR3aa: CASSLDLGDTQYF

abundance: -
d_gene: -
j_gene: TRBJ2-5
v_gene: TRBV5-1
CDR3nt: TGCGCCAGCAGCCGGGGGGCCGCGGGACCAGAGACCCAGTACTTC
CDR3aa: CASSRGAAGPETQYF

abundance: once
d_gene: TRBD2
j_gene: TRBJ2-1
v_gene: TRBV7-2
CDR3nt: TGTGCCAGCAGCTTAGACGGGAGGGCCCGCAATGAGCAGTTCTTC
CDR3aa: CASSLDGRARNEQFF

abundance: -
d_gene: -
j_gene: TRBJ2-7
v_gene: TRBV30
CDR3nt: TGTGCCTGGACTTCAACCTCAGGGGCGGCCTACGAGCAGTACTTC
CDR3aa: CAWTSTSGAAYEQYF

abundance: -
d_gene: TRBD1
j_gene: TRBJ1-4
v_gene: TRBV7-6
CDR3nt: TGTGCCAGCAGCCCCCTCTCGGGACAGGACAATGAAAAACTGTTTTTT
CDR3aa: CASSPLSGQDNEKLFF

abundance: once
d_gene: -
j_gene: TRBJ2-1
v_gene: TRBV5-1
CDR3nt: TGCGCCAGCAGCCCCTCTAGCTTCCTCAATGAGCAGTTCTTC
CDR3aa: CASSPSSFLNEQFF

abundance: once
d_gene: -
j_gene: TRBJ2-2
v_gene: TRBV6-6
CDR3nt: TGTGCCAGCAGTTACAGGAAGCGGAACACCGGGGAGCTGTTTTTT
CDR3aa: CASSYRKRNTGELFF

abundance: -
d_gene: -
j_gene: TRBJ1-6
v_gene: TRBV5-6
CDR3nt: TGTGCCAGCAGCCGCGGGCCCAAAACTGGCAATTCACCCCTCCACTTT
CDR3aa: CASSRGPKTGNSPLHF

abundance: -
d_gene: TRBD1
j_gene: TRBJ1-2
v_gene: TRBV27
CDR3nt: TGTGCCAGCACCGCCTTTGGGACAGGCGGTGGCTACACCTTC
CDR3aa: CASTAFGTGGGYTF

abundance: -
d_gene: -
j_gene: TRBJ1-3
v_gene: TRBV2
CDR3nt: TGTGCCAGCAGTGGGGCGGTGTCCTATTTT
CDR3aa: CASSGAVSYF

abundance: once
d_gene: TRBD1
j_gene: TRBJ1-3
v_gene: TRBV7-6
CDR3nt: TGTGCCAGCAGCTTATACGGGACAGACACAATCGGAAACACCATATATTTT
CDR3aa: CASSLYGTDTIGNTIYF

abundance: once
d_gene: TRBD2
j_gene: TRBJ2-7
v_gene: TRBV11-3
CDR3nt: TGTGCCAGCAGCTTAGATCCCCCGCTAGCGGGAGTCTACGAGCAGTACTTC
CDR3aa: CASSLDPPLAGVYEQYF

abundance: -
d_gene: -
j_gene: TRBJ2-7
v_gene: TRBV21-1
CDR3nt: TGTGCCACCCAGATGGGGGCCTACGAGCAGTACTTC
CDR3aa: CATQMGAYEQYF

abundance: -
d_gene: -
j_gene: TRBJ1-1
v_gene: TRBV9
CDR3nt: TGTGCCAGCAGCGTAGCGTCCGCCGGGGACGTCTTTAAGGACACTGAAGCTTTCTTT
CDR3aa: CASSVASAGDVFKDTEAFF

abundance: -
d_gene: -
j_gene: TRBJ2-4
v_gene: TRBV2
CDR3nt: TGTGCCAGCAGTGTAACCACGGCGGCAGCCAAAAACATTCAGTACTTC
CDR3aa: CASSVTTAAAKNIQYF

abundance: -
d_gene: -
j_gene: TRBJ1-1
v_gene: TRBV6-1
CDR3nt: TGTGCCAGCAGTGCCGCGGCGGGGGCGAACACTGAAGCTTTCTTT
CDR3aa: CASSAAAGANTEAFF

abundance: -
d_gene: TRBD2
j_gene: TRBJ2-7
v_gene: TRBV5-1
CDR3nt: TGCGCCAGCAGTCTCGACGGGGGGGCCGTCAACGAGCAGTACTTC
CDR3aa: CASSLDGGAVNEQYF

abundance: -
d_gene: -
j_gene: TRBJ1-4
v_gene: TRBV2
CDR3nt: TGTGCCAGCAGTCTGGGGTTGGGAACTAATGAAAAACTGTTTTTT
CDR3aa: CASSLGLGTNEKLFF

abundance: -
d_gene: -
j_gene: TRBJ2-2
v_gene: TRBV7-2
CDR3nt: TGTGCCAGCAGTCGACGGCCTTGGACCGGGGAGCTGTTTTTT
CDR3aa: CASSRRPWTGELFF

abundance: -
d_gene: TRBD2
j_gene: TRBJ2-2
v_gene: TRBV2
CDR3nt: TGTGCCAGCCACGGGGGGAGGCAGACCGGGGAGCTGTTTTTT
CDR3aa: CASHGGRQTGELFF

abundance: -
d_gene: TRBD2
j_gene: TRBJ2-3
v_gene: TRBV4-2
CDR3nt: TGTGCCAGCAGCCAGGCCGCGACTAGCGGCACAGATACGCAGTATTTT
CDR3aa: CASSQAATSGTDTQYF

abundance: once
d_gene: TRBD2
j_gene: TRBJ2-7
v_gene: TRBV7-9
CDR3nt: TGTGCCAGCAGCTTCCCAGCGGGGGGGCCGTACGAGCAGTACTTC
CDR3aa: CASSFPAGGPYEQYF

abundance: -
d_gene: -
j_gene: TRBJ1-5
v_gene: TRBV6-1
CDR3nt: TGTGCCAGCAGTGAAGCGGGCGGAAGCAATCAGCCCCAGCATTTT
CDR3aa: CASSEAGGSNQPQHF

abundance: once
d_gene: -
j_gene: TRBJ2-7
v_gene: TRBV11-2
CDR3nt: TGTGCCAGCAGCTTAGGACAGCACTACGAGCAGTACTTC
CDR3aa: CASSLGQHYEQYF

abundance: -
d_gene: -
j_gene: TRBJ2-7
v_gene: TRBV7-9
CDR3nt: TGTGCCAGCAGCCCGGCAGCGGCCTACGAGCAGTACTTC
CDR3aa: CASSPAAAYEQYF

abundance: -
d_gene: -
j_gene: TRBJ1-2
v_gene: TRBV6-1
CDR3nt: TGTGCCAGCAGTATTGCAGCTAACTATGGCTACACCTTC
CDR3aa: CASSIAANYGYTF

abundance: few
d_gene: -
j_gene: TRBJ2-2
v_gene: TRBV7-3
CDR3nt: TGTGCCAGCAGCGCACAACCGAACACCGGGGAGCTGTTTTTT
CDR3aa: CASSAQPNTGELFF

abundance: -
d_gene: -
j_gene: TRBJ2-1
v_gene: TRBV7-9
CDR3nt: TGTGCCAGCAGTCTCGAGTCCTACAATGAGCAGTTCTTC
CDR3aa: CASSLESYNEQFF

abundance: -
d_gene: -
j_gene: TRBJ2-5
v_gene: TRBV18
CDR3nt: TGTGCCAGCTCTCTACAGGGTTGGGAGACCCAGTACTTC
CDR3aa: CASSLQGWETQYF